This TCR beta chain came from a study of blood T cell repertoires in COVID-19. Background on the study: Sites across the United States, Italy and Spain contributed samples from acute and convalescent COVID-19.

The authors' processing: Reference gene primer amplification gave estimated nucleated cell counts. Sequencing was performed with immunoSEQ multiplex PCR; in TCRdb, only in-frame clones are kept and a portion is missing. Clone size and the V and J calls come from that table; the DNA yielded D and trimming. The repertoire includes about 480,000 clones, about 85% of them detected once, and roughly 2% sits in the top ten. This clone has only a few counts. Recruitment covered about two dozen US areas and drew participants whose ages spanned roughly 18 to 100 years. Germline loops: CDR1 GTSNPN, CDR2 SVGIG (reference sequence). This CDR3 is built from 14 residues. The V end was cut by 4 bases, the J end by 12 bases, with 22 bases between.

V gene TRBV30 combines with J gene TRBJ2-1; a possible D gene is TRBD2 (5 bases). Sequencing was done on a sample of PBMCs or T cells enriched from blood (not recorded which). The sequence derives from a woman younger than 30 with acute COVID-19. CDR3 amino acids: CAWTRTPREVGQFF. The CDR3 DNA sequence: TGTGCCTGGACCCGGACCCCTCGGGAAGTAGGGCAGTTCTTC. Filled out from reference TRBV30 and TRBJ2-1, the complete variable domain reads SQTIHQWPATLVQPVGSPLSLECTVEGTSNPNLYWYRQAAGRGLQLLFYSVGIGQISSEVPQNLSASRPQDRQFILSSKKLLLSDSGFYLCAWTRTPREVGQFFGPGTRLTVL.